This is a list of T cell receptor beta chains from one sample in a study of cytomegalovirus exposure and HLA in healthy donors. Repertoires were generated with immunoSEQ multiplex PCR, while TCRdb's copy carries only in-frame clones and drops some. The repertoire has about 360,000 clones, more than 80% of them found once; the top ten carry 0.83%. Source material: PBMCs. All receptors come from a woman aged 18-29 years in good health and CMV-seronegative. CDR3s include the opening cysteine and the closing phenylalanine or tryptophan. A D gene is named only where the DNA matches it firmly. Some rows have no size entry. The others give once, few or many, or a class for an expanded clone.

>-|TRBJ2-7|once|TRBV7-8
CASSPRASVPTYF
TGTGCCAGCAGCCCCAGGGCTAGCGTCCCCACATACTTC
>-|TRBJ2-7|-|TRBV5-8
CASSFPGGASAYEQYF
TGTGCCAGCAGCTTCCCCGGCGGGGCTAGCGCGTACGAGCAGTACTTC
>TRBD2|TRBJ2-1|-|TRBV7-9
CASSSAGQRERNEQFF
TGTGCCAGCAGCTCAGCCGGGCAGCGGGAGAGGAATGAGCAGTTCTTC
>TRBD2|TRBJ2-7|-|TRBV5-4
CASSAGTSGYEQYF
TGTGCCAGCAGCGCCGGGACTAGCGGGTACGAGCAGTACTTC
>-|TRBJ2-1|-|TRBV5-4
CASSLLAPNEQFF
TGTGCCAGCAGCTTGCTAGCACCCAATGAGCAGTTCTTC
>TRBD1|TRBJ2-7|once|TRBV4-1
CASSRPGTGRNEQYF
TGCGCCAGCAGCCGACCCGGGACAGGGCGTAACGAGCAGTACTTC
>-|TRBJ1-2|-|TRBV29-1
CSSHRVGYGYTF
TGCAGCAGCCACAGGGTTGGCTATGGCTACACCTTC
>-|TRBJ1-2|-|TRBV9
CASSVAEIPHGYTF
TGTGCCAGCAGCGTAGCAGAAATTCCCCATGGCTACACCTTC
>-|TRBJ2-2|once|TRBV11-3
CASSSRGTNTGELFF
TGTGCCAGCAGCTCTAGGGGGACGAACACCGGGGAGCTGTTTTTT
>-|TRBJ2-5|once|TRBV6-6
CASSYVAEETQYF
TGTGCCAGCAGTTACGTGGCGGAAGAGACCCAGTACTTC
>-|TRBJ2-1|-|TRBV5-1
CASSLGLGSSYNEQFF
TGCGCCAGCAGCTTGGGGTTGGGGAGCTCCTACAATGAGCAGTTCTTC
>TRBD2|TRBJ2-5|once|TRBV4-2
CASSQEAGDRRETQYF
TGTGCCAGCAGCCAAGAAGCGGGAGACAGAAGAGAGACCCAGTACTTC
>-|TRBJ2-3|-|TRBV19
CASRDGGQGTDTQYF
TGTGCCAGTAGAGACGGCGGGCAGGGCACAGATACGCAGTATTTT
>-|TRBJ1-3|once|TRBV15
CATSKNTGSSGNTIYF
TGTGCCACCAGCAAGAATACAGGGAGCTCTGGAAACACCATATATTTT
>-|TRBJ2-7|-|TRBV27
CASRSIARAYEQYF
TGTGCCAGCAGATCCATAGCGCGGGCCTACGAGCAGTACTTC
>-|TRBJ2-7|-|TRBV4-2
CASSQEGGAYEQYF
TGTGCCAGCAGCCAAGAGGGCGGGGCCTACGAGCAGTACTTC
>TRBD1|TRBJ1-6|-|TRBV28
CASGPSRTGAFPLHF
TGTGCCAGCGGACCCTCCAGGACAGGGGCGTTTCCCCTCCACTTT
>-|TRBJ1-1|-|TRBV4-1
CASSQVGGNTEAFF
TGCGCCAGCAGCCAAGTGGGGGGGAACACTGAAGCTTTCTTT
>-|TRBJ2-7|few|TRBV10-3
CAIQEASSSYEQYF
TGTGCCATCCAGGAGGCGTCTAGCTCCTACGAGCAGTACTTC
>TRBD1|TRBJ1-1|-|TRBV28
CASSPAITGAEAFF
TGTGCCAGCAGTCCGGCAATCACAGGGGCCGAAGCTTTCTTT
>TRBD1|TRBJ1-1|-|TRBV7-8
CASSEKTGGAVNTEAFF
TGTGCCAGCAGCGAAAAGACAGGGGGCGCTGTCAACACTGAAGCTTTCTTT
>TRBD1|TRBJ2-7|-|TRBV28
CASRPRDRAYEQYF
TGTGCCAGCAGACCCCGGGACAGGGCCTACGAGCAGTACTTC
>TRBD1|TRBJ1-5|few|TRBV10-3
CAISASGQHSNQPQHF
TGTGCCATCAGTGCATCGGGACAGCATAGCAATCAGCCCCAGCATTTT
>TRBD1|TRBJ2-1|-|TRBV11-2
CASSLSGTEFNEQFF
TGTGCCAGCAGCTTATCCGGGACAGAATTCAATGAGCAGTTCTTC